One sample yielded the 5 T cell receptor beta chains listed below, sequenced in a study of blood T cell repertoires in COVID-19. Some clones are missing from TCRdb's copy, which holds only in-frame ones; the method was immunoSEQ multiplex PCR. The repertoire consists of over 200,000 clones, with more than 80% occurring once and the leading ten covering around 2.2%. The specimen was peripheral blood. These receptors originate from a man younger than 45 who had recovered from COVID-19.

CDR3 loop: CASSLGDLTGGEKLFF. The CDR3 DNA follows: TGCGCCAGCAGCTTGGGCGACCTGACAGGAGGAGAAAAACTGTTTTTT. V gene TRBV5-1 combines with J gene TRBJ1-4; TRBD1 is a possible D gene (6 bases). The CDR3 contains 16 residues. Trimming cost V 0 bases and J 8 bases, with 17 bases left between them. Germline CDR1 reads SGHRS; CDR2 reads YFSETQ.

A note on this clone: A junction end diverges from the germline sequence, so it may reflect a read error. The same CDR3 can be traced to other DNA sequences in this sample. CDR3 in DNA: TGTGCCAGCAGCTCCAGGGGGCAGTCCTACGAGCAATACTTC. It translates to CASSSRGQSYEQYF. The genes are TRBV7-2 and TRBJ2-7, with TRBD1 matching 8 bases. This CDR3 is 14 amino acids long. Per germline, CDR1 SGHTA and CDR2 FQGNSA.

V gene TRBV18 combines with J gene TRBJ1-3; D is ambiguous. Germline CDR1 reads KGHSH; CDR2 reads LQKENI. The CDR3 covers 14 residues. Deletions cut 2 bases from V and 3 bases from J, with 8 bases between. CDR3 sequence (DNA): TGTGCCAGCTCACCAGTGAGGAGTGGAAACACCATATATTTT. This sequence encodes CASSPVRSGNTIYF. The complete variable domain, with remaining parts taken from reference TRBV18 and TRBJ1-3, reads NAGVMQNPRHLVRRRGQEARLRCSPMKGHSHVYWYRQLPEEGLKFMVYLQKENIIDESGMPKERFSAEFPKEGPSILRIQQVVRGDSAAYFCASSPVRSGNTIYFGEGSWLTVV.

The chain has TRBV4-1 and TRBJ2-3, with 8 nucleotides matching TRBD1. V lost 1 base, J lost 4 bases, and 10 bases stayed unmatched. The V gene's germline CDR1 is MGHRA and CDR2 YSYEKL. The CDR3 loop spans 17 amino acids. The CDR3 protein is CASSQGKGRGRADTQYF. The CDR3 DNA follows: TGCGCCAGCAGCCAAGGGAAGGGCAGGGGGCGTGCAGATACGCAGTATTTT.

V gene TRBV12-3 or TRBV12-4 combines with J gene TRBJ1-2; TRBD1 matches 8 bases. J lost 13 bases, V lost 4 bases, and 11 bases had no gene match. There are 13 residues in the CDR3. The CDR3 DNA follows: TGTGCCAGCAGTTCCTCGGGACAGGTGATTACCACCTTC. Translated: CASSSSGQVITTF.